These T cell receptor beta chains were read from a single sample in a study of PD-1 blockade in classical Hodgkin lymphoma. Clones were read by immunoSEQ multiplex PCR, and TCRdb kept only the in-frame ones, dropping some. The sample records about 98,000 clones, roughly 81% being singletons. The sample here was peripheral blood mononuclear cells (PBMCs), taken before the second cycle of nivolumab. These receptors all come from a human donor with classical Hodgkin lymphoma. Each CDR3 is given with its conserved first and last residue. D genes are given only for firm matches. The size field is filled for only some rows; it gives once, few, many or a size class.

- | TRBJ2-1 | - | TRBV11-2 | CASSLDTGPYNEQFF | TGTGCCAGCAGCTTAGATACGGGCCCGTACAATGAGCAGTTCTTC
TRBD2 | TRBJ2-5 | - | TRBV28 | CASSFLAGSETQYF | TGTGCCAGCAGTTTTCTAGCGGGGAGCGAGACCCAGTACTTC
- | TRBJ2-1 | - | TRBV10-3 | CAIRAGGSSSYNEQFF | TGTGCCATCAGGGCCGGGGGCTCTAGCTCCTACAATGAGCAGTTCTTC
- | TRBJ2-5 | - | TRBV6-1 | CASSQDPREGTQYF | TGTGCCAGCAGTCAGGACCCCCGCGAGGGGACCCAGTACTTC
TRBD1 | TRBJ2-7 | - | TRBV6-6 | CASSPRGTAEQYF | TGTGCCAGCTCCCCCAGGGGGACAGCCGAGCAGTACTTC
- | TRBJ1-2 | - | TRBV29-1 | CSPHRGSANYGYTF | TGCAGCCCCCACCGGGGGTCCGCTAACTATGGCTACACCTTC
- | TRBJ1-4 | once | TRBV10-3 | CAISESIGLGEKLFF | TGTGCCATCAGTGAGTCGATAGGGTTGGGGGAAAAACTGTTTTTT
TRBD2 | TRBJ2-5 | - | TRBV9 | CASTSSGRPQETQYF | TGTGCCAGCACCTCTAGCGGGAGACCACAAGAGACCCAGTACTTC
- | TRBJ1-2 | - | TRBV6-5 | CASSYTPGPLYGYTF | TGTGCCAGCAGTTACACCCCGGGACCCCTCTATGGCTACACCTTC
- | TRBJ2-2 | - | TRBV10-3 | CAISEIGELFF | TGTGCCATCAGTGAGATCGGGGAGCTGTTTTTT
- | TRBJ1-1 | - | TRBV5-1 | CASSLEAVGGGTEAFF | TGCGCCAGCAGCTTGGAGGCAGTCGGAGGTGGCACTGAAGCTTTCTTT
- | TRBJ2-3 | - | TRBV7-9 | CASSPRGPDTQYF | TGTGCCAGCAGTCCCAGGGGACCAGATACGCAGTATTTT
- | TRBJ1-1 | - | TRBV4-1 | CASSQGEYLAEAFF | TGCGCCAGCAGCCAAGGGGAATATCTAGCTGAAGCTTTCTTT
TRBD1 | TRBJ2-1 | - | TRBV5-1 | CASRPEGTGLRNEQFF | TGCGCCAGCCGGCCGGAGGGGACAGGGCTTAGGAATGAGCAGTTCTTC
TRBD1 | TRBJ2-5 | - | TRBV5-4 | CASSPPGTEETQYF | TGTGCCAGCAGCCCTCCCGGGACAGAAGAGACCCAGTACTTC
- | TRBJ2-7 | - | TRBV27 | CASSFRAVGGMSSYEQYF | TGTGCCAGCAGTTTCCGCGCGGTCGGCGGGATGAGCTCCTACGAGCAGTACTTC
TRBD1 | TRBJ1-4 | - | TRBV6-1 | CASSDRGANEKLFF | TGTGCCAGCAGTGACAGGGGGGCTAATGAAAAACTGTTTTTT
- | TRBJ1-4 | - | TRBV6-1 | CASRDTAATNEKLFF | TGTGCCAGCAGGGATACAGCCGCAACTAATGAAAAACTGTTTTTT
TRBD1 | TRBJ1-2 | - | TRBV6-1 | CASSGRQGAQRGYGYTF | TGTGCCAGCAGTGGGAGGCAGGGGGCGCAAAGGGGCTATGGCTACACCTTC
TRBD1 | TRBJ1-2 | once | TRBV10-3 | CATKGQGGTNYGYTF | TGTGCCACCAAGGGGCAGGGGGGAACTAACTATGGCTACACCTTC